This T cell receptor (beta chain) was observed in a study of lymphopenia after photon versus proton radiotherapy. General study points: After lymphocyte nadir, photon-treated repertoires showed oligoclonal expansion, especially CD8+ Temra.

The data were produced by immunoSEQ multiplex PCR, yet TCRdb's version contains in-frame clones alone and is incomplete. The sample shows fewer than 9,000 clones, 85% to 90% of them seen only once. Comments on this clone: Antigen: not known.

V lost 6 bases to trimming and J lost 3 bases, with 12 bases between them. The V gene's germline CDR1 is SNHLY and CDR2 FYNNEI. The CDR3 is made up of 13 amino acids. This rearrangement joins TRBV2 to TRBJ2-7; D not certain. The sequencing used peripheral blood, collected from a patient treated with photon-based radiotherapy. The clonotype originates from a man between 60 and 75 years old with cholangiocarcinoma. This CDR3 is CASRKTADYEQYF. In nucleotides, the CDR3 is TGTGCCAGCAGGAAAACTGCGGACTACGAGCAGTACTTC.